This TCR beta chain was identified during a study of blood T cell repertoires in COVID-19. Study-level information: Collection of acute and convalescent COVID-19 samples took place in the United States, Italy and Spain. Sample material is recorded as cDNA or gDNA derived from T cells, B-cell-depleted T cells, or PBMCs.

The authors' processing: The authors estimated nucleated cell counts from reference gene primer amplification. The method was immunoSEQ multiplex PCR; TCRdb's version includes in-frame clones alone and lacks a portion of them. V and J calls and clone size follow that table, whereas D and trimming were derived from the DNA. The profile covers about 220,000 clones, with 65% to 85% appearing a single time and 8.2% taken by the ten largest. Germline values: CDR1 LGHDT, CDR2 YNNKEL (reference sequence). The CDR3 contains 13 residues. The V end lost 0 bases, the J end lost 4 bases, and 4 bases lay between the germline ends.

The V call is TRBV3-1 (or the pseudogene TRBV3-2), the J call TRBJ1-5; no definite D call. The clonotype originates from a woman in her forties or fifties with acute or convalescent COVID-19. The sequenced sample consisted of peripheral blood. The CDR3 region is CASSQDRNQPQHF. CDR3 in DNA: TGTGCCAGCAGCCAAGACAGGAATCAGCCCCAGCATTTT.